The sequence of this T cell receptor beta chain was determined in a study of cytomegalovirus exposure and HLA in healthy donors. The germline gives CDR1 SGHTA, CDR2 FQGNSA. The CDR3 covers 15 residues. The V and J ends lost 7 bases and 5 bases, in that order; junction bases with no gene match: 12. The PCR ran on 60 Vbeta and 13 Jbeta primers. As processed by the authors: Roughly 80 million unique TCR beta chains, 9 million to 14 million shared, were counted in a later analysis. Produced via immunoSEQ multiplex PCR; TCRdb's table is partial and in-frame only. V and J calls and clone size follow that table, whereas D and trimming were derived from the DNA. Of some 130,000 clones detected, around three quarters appear once; the ten largest clones hold about 2.9%.

This clonotype was sampled from a man in his forties in good health and CMV-seronegative. The rearrangement joins TRBV7-2 to TRBJ1-1; 8 bases fit TRBD1. What was sequenced was PBMCs. The CDR3 region has the DNA TGTGCCAGCAACTCTGAGACAGGGGTGAGGACTGAAGCTTTCTTT. Translated: CASNSETGVRTEAFF.